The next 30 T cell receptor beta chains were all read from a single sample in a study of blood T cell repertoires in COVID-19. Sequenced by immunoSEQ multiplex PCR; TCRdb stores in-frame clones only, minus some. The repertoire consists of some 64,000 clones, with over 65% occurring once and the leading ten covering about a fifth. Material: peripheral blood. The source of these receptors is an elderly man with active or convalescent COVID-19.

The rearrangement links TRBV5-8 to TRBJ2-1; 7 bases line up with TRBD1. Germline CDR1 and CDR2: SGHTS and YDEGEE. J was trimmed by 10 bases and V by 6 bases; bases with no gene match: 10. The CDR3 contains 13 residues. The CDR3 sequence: CASTLRTGDEQFF. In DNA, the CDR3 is TGTGCCAGCACGCTTCGGACAGGCGACGAGCAGTTCTTC.

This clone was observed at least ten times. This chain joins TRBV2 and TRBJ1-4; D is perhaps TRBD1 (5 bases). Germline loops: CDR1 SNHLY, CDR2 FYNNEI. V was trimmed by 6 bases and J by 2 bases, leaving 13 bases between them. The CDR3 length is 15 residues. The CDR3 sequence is CASRVEGQTNEKLFF. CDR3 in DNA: TGTGCCAGCAGGGTGGAGGGGCAGACTAATGAAAAACTGTTTTTT.

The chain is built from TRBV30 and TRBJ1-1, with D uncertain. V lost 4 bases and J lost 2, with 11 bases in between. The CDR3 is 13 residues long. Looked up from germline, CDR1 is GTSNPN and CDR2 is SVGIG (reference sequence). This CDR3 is CAWTLQTNTEAFF. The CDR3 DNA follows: TGTGCCTGGACATTACAGACAAACACTGAAGCTTTCTTT.

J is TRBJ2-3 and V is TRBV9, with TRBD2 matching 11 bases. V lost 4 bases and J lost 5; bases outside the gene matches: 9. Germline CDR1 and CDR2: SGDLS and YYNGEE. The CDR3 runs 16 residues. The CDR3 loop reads CASSPGLAGGQDTQYF. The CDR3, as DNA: TGTGCCAGCAGCCCCGGGCTAGCGGGGGGCCAAGATACGCAGTATTTT.

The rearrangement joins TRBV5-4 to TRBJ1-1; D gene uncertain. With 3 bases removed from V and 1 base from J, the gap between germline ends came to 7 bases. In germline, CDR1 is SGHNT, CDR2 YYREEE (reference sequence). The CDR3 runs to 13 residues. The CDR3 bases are TGTGCCAGCAGCTCAGACTGGAACACTGAAGCTTTCTTT. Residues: CASSSDWNTEAFF.

In DNA, the CDR3 is TGCGCCAGCAGCTGGGGGACTAGCTTCTCCTACAATGAGCAGTTCTTC. Residues: CASSWGTSFSYNEQFF. This chain uses TRBV5-1 with TRBJ2-1; 9 bases match TRBD2. CDR1 and CDR2 (germline): SGHRS, YFSETQ. The J segment lost 0 bases and the V segment lost 3 bases, leaving 4 bases of the junction unmatched. CDR3 length equals 16 residues.

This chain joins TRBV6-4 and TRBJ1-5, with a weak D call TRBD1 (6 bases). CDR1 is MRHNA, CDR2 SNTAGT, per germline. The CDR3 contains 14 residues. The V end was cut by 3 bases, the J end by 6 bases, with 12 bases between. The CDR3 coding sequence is TGTGCCAGCAGTGATGAACAGGGAAGTCAGCCCCAGCATTTT. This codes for CASSDEQGSQPQHF.

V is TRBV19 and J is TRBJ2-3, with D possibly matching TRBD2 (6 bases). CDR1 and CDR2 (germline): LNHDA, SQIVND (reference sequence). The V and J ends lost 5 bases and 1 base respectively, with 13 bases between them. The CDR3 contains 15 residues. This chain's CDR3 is CASSSSGDRTDTQYF. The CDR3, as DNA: TGTGCCAGTAGTTCCTCGGGGGATCGCACAGATACGCAGTATTTT.

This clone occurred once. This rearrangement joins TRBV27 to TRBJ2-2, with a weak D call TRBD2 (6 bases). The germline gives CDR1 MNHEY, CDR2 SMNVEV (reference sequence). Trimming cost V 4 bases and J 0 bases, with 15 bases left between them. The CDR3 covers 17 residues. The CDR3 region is CASSSPRRGPNTGELFF. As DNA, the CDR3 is TGTGCCAGCAGTTCCCCCAGGAGGGGACCGAACACCGGGGAGCTGTTTTTT.

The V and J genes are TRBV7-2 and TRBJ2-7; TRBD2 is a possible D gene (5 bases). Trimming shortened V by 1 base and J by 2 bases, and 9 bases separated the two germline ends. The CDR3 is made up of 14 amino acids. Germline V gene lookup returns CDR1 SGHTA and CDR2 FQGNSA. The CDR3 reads CASSLGSGAYEQYF. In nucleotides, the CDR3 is TGTGCCAGCAGCTTAGGCAGCGGTGCCTACGAGCAGTACTTC.

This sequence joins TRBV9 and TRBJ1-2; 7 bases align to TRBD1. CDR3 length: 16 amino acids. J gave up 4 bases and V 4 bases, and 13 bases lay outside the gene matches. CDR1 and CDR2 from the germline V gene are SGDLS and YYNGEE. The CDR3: CASSPEQGPASYGYTF. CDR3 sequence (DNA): TGTGCCAGCAGCCCGGAACAGGGGCCCGCATCCTATGGCTACACCTTC.

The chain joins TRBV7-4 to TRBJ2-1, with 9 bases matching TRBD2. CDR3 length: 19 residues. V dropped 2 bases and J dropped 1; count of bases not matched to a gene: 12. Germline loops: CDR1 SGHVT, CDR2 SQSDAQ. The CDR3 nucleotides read TGTGCCAGCAGCTTATTAGTCCTGGCGGGGGGGCGGTCCTACAATGAGCAGTTCTTC. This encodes CASSLLVLAGGRSYNEQFF.

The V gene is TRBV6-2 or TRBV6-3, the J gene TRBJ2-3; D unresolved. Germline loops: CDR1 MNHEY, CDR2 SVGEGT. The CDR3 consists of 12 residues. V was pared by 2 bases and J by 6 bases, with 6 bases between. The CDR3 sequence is CASSYPRDTQYF. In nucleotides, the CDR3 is TGTGCCAGCAGTTACCCCAGGGATACGCAGTATTTT.

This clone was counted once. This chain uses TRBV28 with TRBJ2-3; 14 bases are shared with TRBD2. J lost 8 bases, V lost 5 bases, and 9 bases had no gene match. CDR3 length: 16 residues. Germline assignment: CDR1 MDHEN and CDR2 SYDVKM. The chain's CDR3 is CASSPGTSGRSGTQYF. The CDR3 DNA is TGTGCCAGCAGTCCCGGGACTAGCGGGAGAAGTGGTACGCAGTATTTT.

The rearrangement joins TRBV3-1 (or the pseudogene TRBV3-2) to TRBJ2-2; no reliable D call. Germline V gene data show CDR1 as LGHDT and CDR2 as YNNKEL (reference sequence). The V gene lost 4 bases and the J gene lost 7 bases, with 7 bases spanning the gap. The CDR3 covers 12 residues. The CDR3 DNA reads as TGTGCCAGCAGCCCGTTATACGGGGAGCTGTTTTTT. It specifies CASSPLYGELFF.

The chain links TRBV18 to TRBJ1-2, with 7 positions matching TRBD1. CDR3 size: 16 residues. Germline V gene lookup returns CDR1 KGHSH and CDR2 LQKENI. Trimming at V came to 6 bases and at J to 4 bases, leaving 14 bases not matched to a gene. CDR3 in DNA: TGTGCCAGCTCCATCAACGCGGGTTCAGGGGGCTATGGCTACACCTTC. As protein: CASSINAGSGGYGYTF.

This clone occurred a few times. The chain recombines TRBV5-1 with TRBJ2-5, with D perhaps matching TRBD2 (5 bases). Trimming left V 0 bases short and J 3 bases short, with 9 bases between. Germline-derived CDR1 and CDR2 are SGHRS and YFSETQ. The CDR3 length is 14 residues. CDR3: CASSLVLGEETQYF. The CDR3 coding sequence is TGCGCCAGCAGCTTGGTTTTGGGAGAAGAGACCCAGTACTTC.

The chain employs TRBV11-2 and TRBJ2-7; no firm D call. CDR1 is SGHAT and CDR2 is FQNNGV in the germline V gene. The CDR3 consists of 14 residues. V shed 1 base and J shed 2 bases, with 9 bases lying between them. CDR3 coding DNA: TGTGCCAGCAGCTTAGGCTCCCCTACCTACGAGCAGTACTTC. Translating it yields CASSLGSPTYEQYF.

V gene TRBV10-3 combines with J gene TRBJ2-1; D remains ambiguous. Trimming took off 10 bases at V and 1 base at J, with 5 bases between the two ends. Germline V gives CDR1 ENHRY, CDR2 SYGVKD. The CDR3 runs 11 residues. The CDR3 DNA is TGTGCCACGGAGTCCTACAATGAGCAGTTCTTC. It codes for CATESYNEQFF.

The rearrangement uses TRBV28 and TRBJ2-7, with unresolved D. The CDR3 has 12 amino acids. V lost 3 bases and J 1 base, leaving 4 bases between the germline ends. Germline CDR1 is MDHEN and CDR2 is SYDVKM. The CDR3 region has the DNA TGTGCCAGCAGTTTCAGATCCTACGAGCAGTACTTC. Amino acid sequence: CASSFRSYEQYF.

This CDR3 reads CASSLGSPGGSPLHF. In DNA form, the CDR3 reads TGCGCCAGCAGCTTAGGCTCCCCGGGTGGCTCACCCCTCCACTTT. The chain joins TRBV5-1 to TRBJ1-6; no clear D gene. The V end was cut by 2 bases, the J end by 10 bases, with 16 bases between. The CDR3 has 15 residues. Germline-derived CDR1 and CDR2 are SGHRS and YFSETQ.

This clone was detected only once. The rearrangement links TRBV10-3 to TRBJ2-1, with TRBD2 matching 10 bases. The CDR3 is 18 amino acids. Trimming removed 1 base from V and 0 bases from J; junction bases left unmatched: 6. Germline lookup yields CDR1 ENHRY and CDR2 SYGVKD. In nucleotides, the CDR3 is TGTGCCATCAGTGAGTTCCAACTAGCGGGGAGCTCCTACAATGAGCAGTTCTTC. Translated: CAISEFQLAGSSYNEQFF.

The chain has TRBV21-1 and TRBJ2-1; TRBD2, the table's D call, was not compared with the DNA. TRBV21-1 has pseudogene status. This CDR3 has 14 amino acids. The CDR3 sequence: CASSKVGGFNEQFF. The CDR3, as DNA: TGTGCCAGCAGCAAAGTTGGCGGGTTCAATGAGCAGTTCTTC.

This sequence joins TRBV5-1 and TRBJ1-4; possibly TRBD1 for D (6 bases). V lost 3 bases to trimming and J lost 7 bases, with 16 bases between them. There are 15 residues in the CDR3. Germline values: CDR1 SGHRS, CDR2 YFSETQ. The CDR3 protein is CASSSQFGGSEKLFF. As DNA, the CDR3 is TGCGCCAGCAGCTCGCAATTTGGGGGCTCTGAAAAACTGTTTTTT.

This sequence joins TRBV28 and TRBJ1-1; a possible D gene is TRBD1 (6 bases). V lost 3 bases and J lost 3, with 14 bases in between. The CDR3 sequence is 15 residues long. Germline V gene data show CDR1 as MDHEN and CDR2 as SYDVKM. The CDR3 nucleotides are TGTGCCAGCAGTTTTCTCCGAGGGGGGGACACTGAAGCTTTCTTT. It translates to CASSFLRGGDTEAFF.

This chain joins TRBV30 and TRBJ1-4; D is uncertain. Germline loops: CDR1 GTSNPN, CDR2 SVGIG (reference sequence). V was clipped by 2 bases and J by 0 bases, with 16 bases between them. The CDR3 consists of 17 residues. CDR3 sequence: CAWSSPPYRATNEKLFF. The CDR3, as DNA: TGTGCCTGGAGTTCCCCACCCTACAGAGCAACTAATGAAAAACTGTTTTTT.

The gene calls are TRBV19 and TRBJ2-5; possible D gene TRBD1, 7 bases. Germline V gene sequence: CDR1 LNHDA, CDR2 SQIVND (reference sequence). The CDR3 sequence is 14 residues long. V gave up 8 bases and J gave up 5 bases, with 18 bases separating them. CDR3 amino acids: CASSAIRGAETQYF. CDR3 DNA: TGTGCCAGTTCAGCAATCAGGGGGGCGGAGACCCAGTACTTC.

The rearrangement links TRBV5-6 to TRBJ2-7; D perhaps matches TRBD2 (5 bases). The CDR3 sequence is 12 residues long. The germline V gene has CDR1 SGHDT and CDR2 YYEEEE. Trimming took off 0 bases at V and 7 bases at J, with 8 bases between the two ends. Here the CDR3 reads CASSLGRDEQYF. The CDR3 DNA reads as TGTGCCAGCAGCTTGGGCCGGGATGAGCAGTACTTC. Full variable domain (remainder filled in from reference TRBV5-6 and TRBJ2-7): DAGVTQSPTHLIKTRGQQVTLRCSPKSGHDTVSWYQQALGQGPQFIFQYYEEEERQRGNFPDRFSGHQFPNYSSELNVNALLLGDSALYLCASSLGRDEQYFGPGTRLTVT.

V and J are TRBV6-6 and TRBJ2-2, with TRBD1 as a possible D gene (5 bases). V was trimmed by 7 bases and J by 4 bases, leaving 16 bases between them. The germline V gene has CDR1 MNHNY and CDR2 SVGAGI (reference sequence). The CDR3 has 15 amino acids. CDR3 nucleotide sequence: TGTGCCAGCACAATCTCGCTGACAGCCACCGGGGAGCTGTTTTTT. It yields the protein CASTISLTATGELFF.

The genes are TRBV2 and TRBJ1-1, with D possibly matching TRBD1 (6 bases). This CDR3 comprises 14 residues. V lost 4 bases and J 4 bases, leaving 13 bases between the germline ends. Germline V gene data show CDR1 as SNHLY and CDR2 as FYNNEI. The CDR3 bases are TGTGCCAGCAGTGCGACAGGATTGGGCACTGAAGCTTTCTTT. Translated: CASSATGLGTEAFF.